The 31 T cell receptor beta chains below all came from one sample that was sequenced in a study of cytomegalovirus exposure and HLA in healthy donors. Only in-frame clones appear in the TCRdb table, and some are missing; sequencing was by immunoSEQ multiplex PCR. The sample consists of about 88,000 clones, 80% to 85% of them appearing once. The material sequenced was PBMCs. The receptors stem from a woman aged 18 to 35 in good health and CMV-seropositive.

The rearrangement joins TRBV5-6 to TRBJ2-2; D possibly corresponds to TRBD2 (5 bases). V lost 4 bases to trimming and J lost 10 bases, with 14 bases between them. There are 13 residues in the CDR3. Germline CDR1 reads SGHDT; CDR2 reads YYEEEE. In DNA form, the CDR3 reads TGTGCCAGCAGCCGGGGAGAGGAGGAGGAGCTGTTTTTT. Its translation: CASSRGEEEELFF.

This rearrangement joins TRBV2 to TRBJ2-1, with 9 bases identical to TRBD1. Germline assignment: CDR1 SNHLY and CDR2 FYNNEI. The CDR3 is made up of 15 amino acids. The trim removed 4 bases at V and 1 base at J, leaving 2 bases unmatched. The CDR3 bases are TGTGCCAGCAGTGCCGGGACAGGGTCCTACAATGAGCAGTTCTTC. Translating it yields CASSAGTGSYNEQFF.

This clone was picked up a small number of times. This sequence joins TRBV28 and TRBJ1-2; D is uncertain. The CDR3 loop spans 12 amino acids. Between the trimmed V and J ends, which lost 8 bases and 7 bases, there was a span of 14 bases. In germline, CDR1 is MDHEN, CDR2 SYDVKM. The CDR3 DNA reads TGTGCCAGCGACTCCCAGGAGGGTGGCTACACCTTC. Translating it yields CASDSQEGGYTF.

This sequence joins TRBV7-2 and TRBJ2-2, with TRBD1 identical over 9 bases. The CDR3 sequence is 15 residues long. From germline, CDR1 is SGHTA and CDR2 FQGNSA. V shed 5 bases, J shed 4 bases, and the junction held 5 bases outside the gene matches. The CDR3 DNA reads TGTGCCAGCAGCCTTACGACAGGGGGCACCGGGGAGCTGTTTTTT. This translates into CASSLTTGGTGELFF.

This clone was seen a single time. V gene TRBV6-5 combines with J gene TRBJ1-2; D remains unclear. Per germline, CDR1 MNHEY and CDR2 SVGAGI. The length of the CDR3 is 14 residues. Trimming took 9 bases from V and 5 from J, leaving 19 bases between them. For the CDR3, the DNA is TGTGCCAGTCGTGCAGACACCCCGGGGTATGGCTACACCTTC. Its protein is CASRADTPGYGYTF.

The CDR3 is CASSAGRVTDTQYF. DNA for the CDR3: TGTGCCAGCAGTGCAGGGAGGGTGACAGATACGCAGTATTTT. The V gene is TRBV2, the J gene TRBJ2-3; 7 positions match TRBD2. The V and J ends lost 4 bases and 3 bases, in that order; junction bases with no gene match: 4. The length of the CDR3 is 14 residues. Germline V gene sequence: CDR1 SNHLY, CDR2 FYNNEI. The variable domain in full, with the rest retrieved from reference TRBV2 and TRBJ2-3, is EPEVTQTPSHQVTQMGQEVILRCVPISNHLYFYWYRQILGQKVEFLVSFYNNEISEKSEIFDDQFSVERPDGSNFTLKIRSTKLEDSAMYFCASSAGRVTDTQYFGPGTRLTVL.

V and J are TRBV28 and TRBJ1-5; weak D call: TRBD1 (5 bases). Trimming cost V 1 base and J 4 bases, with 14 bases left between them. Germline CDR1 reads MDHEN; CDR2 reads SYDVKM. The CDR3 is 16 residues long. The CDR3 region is CASSLFRWGGNQPQHF. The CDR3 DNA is TGTGCCAGCAGTTTATTTAGGTGGGGGGGGAATCAGCCCCAGCATTTT.

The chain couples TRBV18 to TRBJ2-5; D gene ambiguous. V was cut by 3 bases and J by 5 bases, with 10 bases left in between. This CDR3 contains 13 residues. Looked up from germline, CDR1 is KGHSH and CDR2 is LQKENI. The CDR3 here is CASSPQNGETQYF. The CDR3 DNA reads TGTGCCAGCTCACCTCAAAACGGGGAGACCCAGTACTTC.

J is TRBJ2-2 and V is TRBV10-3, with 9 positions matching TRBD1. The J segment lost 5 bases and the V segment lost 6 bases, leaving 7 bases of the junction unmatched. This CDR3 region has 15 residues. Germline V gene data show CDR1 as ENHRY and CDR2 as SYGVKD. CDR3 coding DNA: TGTGCCATCAGCCCGGACAGGGGAGGGACCGGGGAGCTGTTTTTT. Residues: CAISPDRGGTGELFF.

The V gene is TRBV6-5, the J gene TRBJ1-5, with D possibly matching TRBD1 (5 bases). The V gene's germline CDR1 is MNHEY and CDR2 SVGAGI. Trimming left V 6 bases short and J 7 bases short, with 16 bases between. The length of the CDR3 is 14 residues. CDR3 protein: CASSLGGGGQPQHF. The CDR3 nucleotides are TGTGCCAGCAGCCTCGGCGGGGGTGGACAGCCCCAGCATTTT.

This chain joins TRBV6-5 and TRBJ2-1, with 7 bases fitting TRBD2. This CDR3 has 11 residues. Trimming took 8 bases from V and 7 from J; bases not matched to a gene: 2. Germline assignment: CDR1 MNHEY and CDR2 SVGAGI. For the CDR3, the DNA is TGTGCCAGCGCACTAGCGAATGAGCAGTTCTTC. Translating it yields CASALANEQFF.

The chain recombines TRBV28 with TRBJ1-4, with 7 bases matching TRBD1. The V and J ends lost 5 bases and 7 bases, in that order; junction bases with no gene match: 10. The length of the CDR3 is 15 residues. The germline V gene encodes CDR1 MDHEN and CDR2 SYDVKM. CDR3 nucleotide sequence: TGTGCCAGCAGTACCCAGACAGGGTTGTTTGAAAAACTGTTTTTT. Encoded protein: CASSTQTGLFEKLFF.

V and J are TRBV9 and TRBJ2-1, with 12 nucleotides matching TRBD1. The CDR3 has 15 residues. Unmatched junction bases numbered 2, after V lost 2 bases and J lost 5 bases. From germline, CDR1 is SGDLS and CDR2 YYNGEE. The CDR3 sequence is CASSVRDRGHNEQFF. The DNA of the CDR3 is TGTGCCAGCAGCGTTCGGGACAGGGGGCACAATGAGCAGTTCTTC.

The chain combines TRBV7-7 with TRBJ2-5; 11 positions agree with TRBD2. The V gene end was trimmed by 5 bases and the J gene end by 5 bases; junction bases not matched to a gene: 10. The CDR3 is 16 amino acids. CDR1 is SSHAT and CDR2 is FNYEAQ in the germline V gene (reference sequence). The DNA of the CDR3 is TGTGCCAGCAGCCCTGTAGCGGGGGGGCTCGGGGAGACCCAGTACTTC. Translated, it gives CASSPVAGGLGETQYF.

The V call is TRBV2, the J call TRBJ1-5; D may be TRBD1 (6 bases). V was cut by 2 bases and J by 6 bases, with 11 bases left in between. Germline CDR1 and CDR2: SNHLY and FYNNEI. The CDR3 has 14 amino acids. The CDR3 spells CASSERGGRQPQHF. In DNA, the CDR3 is TGTGCCAGCAGTGAACGGGGGGGGCGTCAGCCCCAGCATTTT.

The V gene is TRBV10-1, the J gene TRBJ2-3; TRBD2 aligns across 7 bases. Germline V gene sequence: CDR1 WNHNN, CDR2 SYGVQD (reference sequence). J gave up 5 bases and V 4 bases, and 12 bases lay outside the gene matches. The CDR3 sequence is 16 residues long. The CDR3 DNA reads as TGCGCCAGCAGTGGCCTGACTAGCCCCCAGCGAGATACGCAGTATTTT. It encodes CASSGLTSPQRDTQYF.

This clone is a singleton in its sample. This CDR3 is CASSLRDRGNTEAFF. Here the CDR3 DNA reads TGTGCCAGCAGCTTGAGGGACAGGGGGAACACTGAAGCTTTCTTT. The chain carries TRBV7-8 and TRBJ1-1, with TRBD1 matching over 10 bases. With 3 bases clipped from V and 1 base from J, the junction kept 2 bases outside the gene matches. This CDR3 has 15 residues. Germline V gene data show CDR1 as SGHVS and CDR2 as FQNEAQ.

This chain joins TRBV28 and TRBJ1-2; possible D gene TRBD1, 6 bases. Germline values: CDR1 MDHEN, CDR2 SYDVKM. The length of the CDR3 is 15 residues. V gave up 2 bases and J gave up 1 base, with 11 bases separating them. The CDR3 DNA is TGTGCCAGCAGTTTACCGGACAGTTTTAACTATGGCTACACCTTC. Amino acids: CASSLPDSFNYGYTF.

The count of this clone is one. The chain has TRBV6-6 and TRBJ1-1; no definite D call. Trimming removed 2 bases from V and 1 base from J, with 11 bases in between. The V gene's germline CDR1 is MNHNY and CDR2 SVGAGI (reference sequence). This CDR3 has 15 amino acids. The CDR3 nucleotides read TGTGCCAGCAGTTACCCCGGGCGGGGGAACACTGAAGCTTTCTTT. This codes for CASSYPGRGNTEAFF.

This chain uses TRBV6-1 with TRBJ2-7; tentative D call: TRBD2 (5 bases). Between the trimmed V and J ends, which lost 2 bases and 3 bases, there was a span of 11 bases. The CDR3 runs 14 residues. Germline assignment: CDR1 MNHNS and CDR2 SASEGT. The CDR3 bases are TGTGCCAGCAGTGAAATAGCGTCTTTCTACGAGCAGTACTTC. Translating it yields CASSEIASFYEQYF.

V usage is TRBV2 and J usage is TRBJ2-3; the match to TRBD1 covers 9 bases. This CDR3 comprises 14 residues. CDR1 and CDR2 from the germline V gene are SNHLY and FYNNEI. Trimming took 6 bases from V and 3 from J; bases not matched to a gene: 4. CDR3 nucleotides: TGTGCCAGCAGGGAGACAGGGGGTACAGATACGCAGTATTTT. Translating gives CASRETGGTDTQYF.

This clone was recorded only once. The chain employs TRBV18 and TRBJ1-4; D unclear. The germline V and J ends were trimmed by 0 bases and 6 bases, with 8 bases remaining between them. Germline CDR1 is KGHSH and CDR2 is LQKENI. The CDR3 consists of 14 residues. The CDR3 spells CASSPPERDEKLFF. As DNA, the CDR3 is TGTGCCAGCTCACCACCCGAGCGGGATGAAAAACTGTTTTTT.

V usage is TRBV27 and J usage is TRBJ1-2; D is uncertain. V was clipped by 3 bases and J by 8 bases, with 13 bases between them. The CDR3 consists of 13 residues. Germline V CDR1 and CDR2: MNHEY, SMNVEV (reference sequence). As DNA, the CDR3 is TGTGCCAGCAGTTTTGAAGGGCGCGGGGGCTACACCTTC. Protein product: CASSFEGRGGYTF.

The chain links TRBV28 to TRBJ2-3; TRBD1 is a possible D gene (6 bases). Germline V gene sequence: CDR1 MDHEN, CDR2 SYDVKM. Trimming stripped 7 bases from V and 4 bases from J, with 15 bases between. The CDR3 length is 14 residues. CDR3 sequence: CASTIMGAADTQYF. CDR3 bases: TGTGCCAGCACCATAATGGGGGCGGCAGATACGCAGTATTTT. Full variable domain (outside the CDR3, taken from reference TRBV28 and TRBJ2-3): DVKVTQSSRYLVKRTGEKVFLECVQDMDHENMFWYRQDPGLGLRLIYFSYDVKMKEKGDIPEGYSVSREKKERFSLILESASTNQTSMYLCASTIMGAADTQYFGPGTRLTVL.

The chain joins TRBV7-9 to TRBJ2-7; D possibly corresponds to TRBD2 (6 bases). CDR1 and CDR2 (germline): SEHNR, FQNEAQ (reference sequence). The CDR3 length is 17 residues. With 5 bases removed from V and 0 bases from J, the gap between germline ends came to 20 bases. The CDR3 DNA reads TGTGCCAGCAGCCCCTCCCCCGGACGGGAGAACTCCTACGAGCAGTACTTC. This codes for CASSPSPGRENSYEQYF.

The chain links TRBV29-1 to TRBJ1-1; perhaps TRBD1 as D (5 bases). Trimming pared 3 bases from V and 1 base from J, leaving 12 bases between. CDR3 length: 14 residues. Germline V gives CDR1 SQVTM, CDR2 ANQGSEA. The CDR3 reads CSVDAREGNTEAFF. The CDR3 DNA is TGCAGCGTTGACGCCAGGGAAGGGAACACTGAAGCTTTCTTT. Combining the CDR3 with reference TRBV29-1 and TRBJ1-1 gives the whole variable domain SAVISQKPSRDICQRGTSLTIQCQVDSQVTMMFWYRQQPGQSLTLIATANQGSEATYESGFVIDKFPISRPNLTFSTLTVSNMSPEDSSIYLCSVDAREGNTEAFFGQGTRLTVV.

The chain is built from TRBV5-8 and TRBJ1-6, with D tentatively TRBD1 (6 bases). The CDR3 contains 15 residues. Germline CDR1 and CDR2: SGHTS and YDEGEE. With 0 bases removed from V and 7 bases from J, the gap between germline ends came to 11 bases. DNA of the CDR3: TGTGCCAGCAGCTTGGTCGACAGGTTGAATTCACCCCTCCACTTT. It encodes CASSLVDRLNSPLHF.

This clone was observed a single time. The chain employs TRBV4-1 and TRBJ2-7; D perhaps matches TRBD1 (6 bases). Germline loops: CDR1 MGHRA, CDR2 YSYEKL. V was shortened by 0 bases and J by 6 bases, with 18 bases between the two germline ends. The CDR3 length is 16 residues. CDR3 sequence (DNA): TGCGCCAGCAGCCAAGATTTTGGGCAGGGGTTTCGCGAGCAGTACTTC. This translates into CASSQDFGQGFREQYF.

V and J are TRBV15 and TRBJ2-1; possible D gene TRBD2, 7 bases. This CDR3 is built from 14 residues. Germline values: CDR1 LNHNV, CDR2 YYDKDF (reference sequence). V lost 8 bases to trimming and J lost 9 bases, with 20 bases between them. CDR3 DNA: TGTGCCACCTCTCTTGGGGGGGCCGGCCGTGAGCAGTTCTTC. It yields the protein CATSLGGAGREQFF.

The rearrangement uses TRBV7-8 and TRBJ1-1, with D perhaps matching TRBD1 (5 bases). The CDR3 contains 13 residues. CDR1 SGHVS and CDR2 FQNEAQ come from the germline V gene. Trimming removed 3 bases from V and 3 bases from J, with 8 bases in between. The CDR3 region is CASSLTEYTEAFF. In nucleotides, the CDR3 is TGTGCCAGCAGCTTGACAGAGTACACTGAAGCTTTCTTT.

CDR3 amino acids: CASSFLGTSGGATGELFF. The CDR3 DNA follows: TGTGCCAGCAGTTTCTTAGGTACTAGCGGGGGGGCCACCGGGGAGCTGTTTTTT. The rearrangement links TRBV27 to TRBJ2-2, with TRBD2 matching 13 bases. Trimming took 3 bases from V and 4 from J; bases not matched to a gene: 8. The CDR3 is made up of 18 amino acids. Germline CDR1 is MNHEY and CDR2 is SMNVEV (reference sequence).